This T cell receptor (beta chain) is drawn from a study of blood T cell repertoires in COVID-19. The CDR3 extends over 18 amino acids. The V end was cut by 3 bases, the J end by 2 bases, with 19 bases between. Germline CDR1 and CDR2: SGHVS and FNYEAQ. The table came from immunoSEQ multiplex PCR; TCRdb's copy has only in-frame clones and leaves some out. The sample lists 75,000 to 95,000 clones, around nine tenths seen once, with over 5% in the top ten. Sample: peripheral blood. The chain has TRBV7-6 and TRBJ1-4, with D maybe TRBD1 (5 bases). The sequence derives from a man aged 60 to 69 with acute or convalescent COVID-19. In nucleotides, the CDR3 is TGTGCCAGCAGCTTGGGGGGACTTGCGGGTGCGACTAATGAAAAACTGTTTTTT. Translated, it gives CASSLGGLAGATNEKLFF.